Each of the 14 T cell receptor beta chains below was sequenced from the same sample in a study of OX40 agonist ivuxolimab in advanced cancers. TCRdb's copy holds only in-frame clones and misses some; the assay was immunoSEQ multiplex PCR. Among about 69,000 clones listed, over 65% were seen once. The sequencing used CD4+ or CD8+ T cells sorted from blood, collected in a trial of the OX40 agonist ivuxolimab. The receptors stem from an adult with an advanced solid tumor such as melanoma, head and neck, liver or kidney cancer.

This clone was observed a single time. V usage is TRBV2 and J usage is TRBJ1-1; TRBD1 matches 10 bases. This CDR3 contains 14 residues. After removal of 6 bases from V and 1 base from J, the junction contained 2 bases not matched to a gene. Germline lookup yields CDR1 SNHLY and CDR2 FYNNEI. The DNA for the CDR3 is TGTGCCAGCAGAAGGGACAGGGGGAACACTGAAGCTTTCTTT. Translation gives CASRRDRGNTEAFF.

The genes are TRBV10-3 and TRBJ2-5; 11 bases map to TRBD1. CDR1 and CDR2 from the germline V gene are ENHRY and SYGVKD. The CDR3 is 14 amino acids. Germline trimming cut 3 bases from V and 11 bases from J; bases unmatched to any gene: 8. The CDR3 is CAISEGQGAREQYF. CDR3 in DNA: TGTGCCATCAGTGAAGGACAGGGGGCGCGGGAGCAGTACTTC.

This clone was seen a single time. The CDR3 loop is CAISENTEAFF. The CDR3, as DNA: TGTGCCATCAGTGAAAATACTGAAGCTTTCTTT. The V and J genes are TRBV10-3 and TRBJ1-1, with D unresolved. CDR1 is ENHRY, CDR2 SYGVKD, per germline. Trimming pared 3 bases from V and 5 bases from J, leaving 4 bases between. CDR3 size: 11 residues.

The chain uses TRBV6-6 and TRBJ2-3, with D unresolved. Germline V gene lookup returns CDR1 MNHNY and CDR2 SVGAGI (reference sequence). The CDR3 loop spans 16 amino acids. The V end lost 6 bases, the J end lost 0 bases, and 16 bases lay between the germline ends. CDR3 in amino acids: CASRTNVRSSTDTQYF. The CDR3 DNA is TGTGCCAGCAGGACAAACGTTAGGTCTAGCACAGATACGCAGTATTTT.

The chain combines TRBV19 with TRBJ1-3; D gene uncertain. This CDR3 comprises 16 residues. CDR1 and CDR2 (germline): LNHDA, SQIVND (reference sequence). V dropped 0 bases and J dropped 4 bases, with 13 bases sitting between them. DNA of the CDR3: TGTGCCAGTAGTATAGAAGGCCGGTCCTCCGGAAACACCATATATTTT. The encoded protein is CASSIEGRSSGNTIYF.

This sequence joins TRBV12-5 and TRBJ1-2; weak D call: TRBD1 (6 bases). The CDR3 is made up of 15 amino acids. Germline assignment: CDR1 LGHNT and CDR2 FRNRAP. V was trimmed by 1 base and J by 6 bases, leaving 15 bases between them. CDR3 sequence: CASGLARGAMNGYTF. CDR3 bases: TGTGCTAGTGGTTTGGCCCGGGGGGCGATGAATGGCTACACCTTC.

The V gene is TRBV15, the J gene TRBJ1-3; D is uncertain. The length of the CDR3 is 14 residues. The V gene lost 5 bases and the J gene lost 0 bases, with 8 bases spanning the gap. From germline, CDR1 is LNHNV and CDR2 YYDKDF (reference sequence). The CDR3 loop is CATSSRSSGNTIYF. The DNA for the CDR3 is TGTGCCACCAGCTCAAGAAGCTCTGGAAACACCATATATTTT.

The V and J genes are TRBV5-4 and TRBJ1-3; 10 nucleotides match TRBD1. Germline V gene data show CDR1 as SGHNT and CDR2 as YYREEE (reference sequence). CDR3 length: 16 residues. V was clipped by 1 base and J by 4 bases; unmatched bases: 5. The DNA of the CDR3 is TGTGCCAGCAGCTTGCCCGGGACAGGGGTCGGAAACACCATATATTTT. The encoded protein is CASSLPGTGVGNTIYF. Full variable domain (rest looked up from reference TRBV5-4 and TRBJ1-3): ETGVTQSPTHLIKTRGQQVTLRCSSQSGHNTVSWYQQALGQGPQFIFQYYREEENGRGNFPPRFSGLQFPNYSSELNVNALELDDSALYLCASSLPGTGVGNTIYFGEGSWLTVV.

The V call is TRBV5-6, the J call TRBJ2-1, with 9 nucleotides matching TRBD2. The germline gives CDR1 SGHDT, CDR2 YYEEEE. J lost 3 bases, V lost 0 bases, and 4 bases had no gene match. There are 16 residues in the CDR3. This CDR3 is CASSLGLAGFYNEQFF. The CDR3 DNA follows: TGTGCCAGCAGCTTGGGGCTAGCGGGATTCTACAATGAGCAGTTCTTC.

The V call is TRBV5-4, the J call TRBJ1-2, with a possible D match to TRBD1 (6 bases). CDR1 and CDR2 (germline): SGHNT, YYREEE (reference sequence). The CDR3 sequence is 13 residues long. Between the trimmed V and J ends, which lost 1 base and 2 bases, there was a span of 6 bases. The CDR3 DNA reads TGTGCCAGCAGCTTGCAGGGGAACTATGGCTACACCTTC. It translates to CASSLQGNYGYTF.

The chain combines TRBV7-9 with TRBJ2-3, with 9 bases identical to TRBD2. The germline V gene encodes CDR1 SEHNR and CDR2 FQNEAQ (reference sequence). After removal of 4 bases from V and 2 bases from J, the junction contained 7 bases not matched to a gene. The CDR3 loop spans 16 amino acids. The CDR3: CASSSSSGTNTDTQYF. In DNA form, the CDR3 reads TGTGCCAGCAGCTCCTCTAGCGGGACAAACACAGATACGCAGTATTTT.

The V gene is TRBV5-1, the J gene TRBJ2-7, with 9 bases aligning to TRBD1. The V gene's germline CDR1 is SGHRS and CDR2 YFSETQ. Trimming at V came to 4 bases and at J to 3 bases, leaving 5 bases not matched to a gene. This CDR3 has 14 amino acids. CDR3 nucleotides: TGCGCCAGCAGCGTCGGACAGGGGAGCTACGAGCAGTACTTC. Its translation is CASSVGQGSYEQYF.

This chain uses TRBV5-1 with TRBJ2-7; D remains unclear. The V and J ends lost 0 bases and 1 base respectively, with 11 bases between them. The germline gives CDR1 SGHRS, CDR2 YFSETQ. The CDR3 is 15 amino acids. CDR3 nucleotide sequence: TGCGCCAGCAGCTTGGAGTCGGGCCCTTCCTACGAGCAGTACTTC. This gives the protein CASSLESGPSYEQYF.

Details on this clone: At one of its ends the junction is not consistent with the germline gene, which may arise from a read error. The rearrangement joins TRBV7-7 to TRBJ2-5; 14 bases align to TRBD2. The CDR3 is 16 amino acids. Germline CDR1 is SSHAT and CDR2 is FNYEAQ (reference sequence). In nucleotides, the CDR3 is TGTGCTAGCAGCCGGACTAGCGGGGGGTCTCAAGAGACCCAGTACTTC. Protein product: CASSRTSGGSQETQYF.